The sequence of this T cell receptor beta chain was determined in a study of blood T cell repertoires in COVID-19. Study overall: The study drew acute and convalescent COVID-19 samples from the United States, Italy and Spain. The analysed material was cDNA or gDNA that came from T cells, B-cell-depleted T cells, or PBMCs.

CDR1 is SGDLS, CDR2 YYNGEE, per germline. Trimming took off 0 bases at V and 5 bases at J, with 12 bases between the two ends. The CDR3 runs to 15 residues. As handled by the study authors: Reference gene primer amplification gave nucleated cell count estimates. Using immunoSEQ multiplex PCR, the repertoire was profiled, and TCRdb retains in-frame clones only, with some absent. Clone size and the V and J calls come from that table; the DNA yielded D and trimming. There are about 220,000 clones in the sample; less than 85% occur only once, and roughly 7% lies in the top ten. The TCR originated in a woman aged 65 to 85 with acute or convalescent COVID-19. The sequencing sample was made of peripheral blood. The chain couples TRBV9 to TRBJ1-5, with no clear D. The CDR3 here is CASSVDGLPHQPQHF. Written as DNA, the CDR3 is TGTGCCAGCAGCGTAGACGGTCTGCCCCATCAGCCCCAGCATTTT.